This TCR beta chain was recorded in a study of cytomegalovirus exposure and HLA in healthy donors. The trim removed 2 bases at V and 7 bases at J, leaving 5 bases unmatched. Germline CDR1 is SGDLS and CDR2 is YYNGEE. The length of the CDR3 is 16 residues. Study observations and caveats: Highly shared sequence variants in one cluster were likely a sequencing artifact. Reports showed the classifier diagnosing cytomegalovirus status with high specificity and sensitivity.

Regarding this clone: As yet, its antigen is unknown.

PCR was performed using 60 Vbeta and 13 Jbeta primers. Produced via immunoSEQ multiplex PCR; TCRdb's table is partial and in-frame only. The sample shows 150,000 to 200,000 clones, roughly 87% of them seen only once. The receptor's source is a woman aged 25 to 39 in good health and CMV-seronegative. Specimen: PBMCs. J is TRBJ2-2 and V is TRBV9, with 13 bases fitting TRBD2. CDR3: CASSVTSGGAIGELFF. DNA for the CDR3: TGTGCCAGCAGCGTTACTAGCGGGGGGGCGATCGGGGAGCTGTTTTTT.